This T cell receptor beta chain was recovered during a study of long-term antiretroviral therapy in people with HIV. Study-wide results and limits: No data were available on ART adherence, viral resistance or therapy changes. Post-treatment diversity went higher with ART but stayed below transplant donor controls.

At the survey level, the v3.0 immunoSEQ assay was run. Libraries were prepared by immunoSEQ multiplex PCR; TCRdb keeps only in-frame clonotypes and omits some of them. The sample holds 25,000 to 30,000 clones; around 90% are singletons and the top ten take 3.6%. Worth noting for this clone: What it binds is unknown.

None of the participants with HIV were treated outside the United States. About 0.95-10 million cryopreserved PBMC were held in samples before DNA extraction. This sequence originates from a young woman with HIV. The source material was unsorted PBMCs, sampled 1.8 years after starting antiretroviral therapy.

CDR3 sequence (DNA): TGTGCCAGCAGCTTGGTACCAGCTGTTGACCAAGAGACCCAGTACTTC. Translation: CASSLVPAVDQETQYF. The genes are TRBV5-5 and TRBJ2-5, with D hard to call. The ends were cut back, 0 bases at V and 0 bases at J, with 12 bases in the middle. The CDR3 is made up of 16 amino acids. Germline lookup yields CDR1 SGHKS and CDR2 YYEKEE (reference sequence).